The clone carrying this TCR beta chain has just a few counts. Its antigen is not identified. The CDR3 loop spans 15 amino acids. V trimming: 1 base; J trimming: 3 bases; junction bases outside the gene matches: 6. Germline V lookup: CDR1 SGHRS, CDR2 YFSETQ. The sample comes from a study of blood T cells in healthy people across ages. For the study at large: Capture via template switching afforded approximately one barcoded beta molecule per two T cells. Notes on the study in general: More naive CD4+ cells and higher diversity were found in long-lived than in aged donors.

Then a second PCR, running roughly 7 to 11 cycles, was carried out with a sample-barcoded 5' primer and a J-beta primer mix. Every cDNA was tagged by a template-switch adaptor with 12 random nucleotides. From the 5' RACE reads, TCRdb called clonotypes with MiXCR, one entry per CDR3 protein. The sample lists fewer than 2,000,000 distinct CDR3 sequences, about two fifths seen once, with 20% to 25% in the top ten. Isolation recovered at least 6.5 million PBMCs from every sample. Sequenced material: blood. The rearrangement links TRBV5-1 to TRBJ2-7; TRBD1 agrees at 8 bases. The TCR sequence derives from a human donor in good health. The CDR3 bases are TGCGCCAGCAGCTTGTTCGACAGGGGAAACTACGAGCAGTACTTC. Protein: CASSLFDRGNYEQYF.